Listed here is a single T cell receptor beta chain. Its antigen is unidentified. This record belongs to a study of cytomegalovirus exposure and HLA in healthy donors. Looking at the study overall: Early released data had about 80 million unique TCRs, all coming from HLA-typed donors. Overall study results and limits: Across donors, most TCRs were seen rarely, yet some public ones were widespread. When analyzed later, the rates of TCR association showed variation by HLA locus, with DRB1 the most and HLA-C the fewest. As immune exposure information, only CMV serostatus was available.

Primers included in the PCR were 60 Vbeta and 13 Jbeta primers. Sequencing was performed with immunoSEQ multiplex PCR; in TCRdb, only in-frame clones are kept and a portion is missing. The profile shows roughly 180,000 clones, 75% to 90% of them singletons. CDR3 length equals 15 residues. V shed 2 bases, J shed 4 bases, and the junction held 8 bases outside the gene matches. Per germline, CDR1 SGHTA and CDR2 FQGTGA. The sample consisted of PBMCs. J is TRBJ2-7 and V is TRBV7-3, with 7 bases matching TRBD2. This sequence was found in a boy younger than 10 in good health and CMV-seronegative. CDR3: CASSLGSGQLYEQYF. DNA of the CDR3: TGTGCCAGCAGCTTAGGTAGCGGGCAGTTGTACGAGCAGTACTTC.